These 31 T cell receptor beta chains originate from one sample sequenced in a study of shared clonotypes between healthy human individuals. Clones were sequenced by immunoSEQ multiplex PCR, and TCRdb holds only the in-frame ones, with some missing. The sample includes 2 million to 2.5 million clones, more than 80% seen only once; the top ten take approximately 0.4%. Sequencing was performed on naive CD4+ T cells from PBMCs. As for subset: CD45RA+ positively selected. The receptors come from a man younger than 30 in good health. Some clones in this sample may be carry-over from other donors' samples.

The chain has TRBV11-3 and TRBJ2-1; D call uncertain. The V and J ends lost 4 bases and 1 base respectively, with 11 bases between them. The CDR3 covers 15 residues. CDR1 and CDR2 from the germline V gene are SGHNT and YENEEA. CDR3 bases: TGTGCCAGCAGCTACCAAACGGCTTCCTACAATGAGCAGTTCTTC. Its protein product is CASSYQTASYNEQFF.

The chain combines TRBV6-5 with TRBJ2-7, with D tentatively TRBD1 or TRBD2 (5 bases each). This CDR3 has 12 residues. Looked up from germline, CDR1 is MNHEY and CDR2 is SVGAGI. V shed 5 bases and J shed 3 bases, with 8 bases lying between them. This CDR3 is CASSGDGYEQYF. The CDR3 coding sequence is TGTGCCAGCAGTGGGGACGGCTACGAGCAGTACTTC.

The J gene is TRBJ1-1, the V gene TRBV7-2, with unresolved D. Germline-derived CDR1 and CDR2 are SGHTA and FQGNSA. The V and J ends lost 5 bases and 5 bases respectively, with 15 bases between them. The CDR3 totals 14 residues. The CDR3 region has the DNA TGTGCCAGCAGCCGGAGGTGGGAAGTGACTGAAGCTTTCTTT. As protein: CASSRRWEVTEAFF.

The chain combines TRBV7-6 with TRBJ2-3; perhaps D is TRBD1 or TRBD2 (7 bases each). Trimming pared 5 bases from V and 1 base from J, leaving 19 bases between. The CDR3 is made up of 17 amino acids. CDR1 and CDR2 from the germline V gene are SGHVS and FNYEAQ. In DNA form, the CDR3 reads TGTGCCAGCAGCCTACGATTCAGGGGGGGGCGCACAGATACGCAGTATTTT. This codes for CASSLRFRGGRTDTQYF.

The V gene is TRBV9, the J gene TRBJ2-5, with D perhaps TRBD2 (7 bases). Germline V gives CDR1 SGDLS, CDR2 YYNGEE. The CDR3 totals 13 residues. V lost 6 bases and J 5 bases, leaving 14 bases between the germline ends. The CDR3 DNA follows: TGTGCCAGCACCTCGGGGGGCTGGGAGACCCAGTACTTC. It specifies CASTSGGWETQYF.

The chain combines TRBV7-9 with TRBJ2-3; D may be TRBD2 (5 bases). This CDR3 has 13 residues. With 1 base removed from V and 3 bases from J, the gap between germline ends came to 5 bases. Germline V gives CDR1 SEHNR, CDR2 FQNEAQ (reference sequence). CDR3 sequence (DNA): TGTGCCAGCAGCTTAGAGCGGACAGATACGCAGTATTTT. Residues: CASSLERTDTQYF.

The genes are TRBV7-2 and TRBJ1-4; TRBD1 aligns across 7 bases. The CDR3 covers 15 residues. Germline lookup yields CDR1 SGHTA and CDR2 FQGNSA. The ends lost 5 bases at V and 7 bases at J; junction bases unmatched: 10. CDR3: CASSQADRRREKLFF. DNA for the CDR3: TGTGCCAGCAGCCAGGCGGACAGGAGGCGTGAAAAACTGTTTTTT.

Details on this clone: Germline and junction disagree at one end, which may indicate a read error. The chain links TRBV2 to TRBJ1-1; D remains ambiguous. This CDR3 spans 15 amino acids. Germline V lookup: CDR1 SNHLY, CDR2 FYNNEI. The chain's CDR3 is CASSEGRTVNTEAFF. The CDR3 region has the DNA TGTGCCAGCAGCGAAGGCAGAACAGTTAACACTGAAGCTTTCTTT.

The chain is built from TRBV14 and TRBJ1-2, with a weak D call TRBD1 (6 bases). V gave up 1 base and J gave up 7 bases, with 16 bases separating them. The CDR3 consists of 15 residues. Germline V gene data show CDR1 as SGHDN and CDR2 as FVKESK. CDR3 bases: TGTGCCAGCAGCCAAGTAATGGGACAAGCGATTGGCTACACCTTC. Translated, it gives CASSQVMGQAIGYTF.

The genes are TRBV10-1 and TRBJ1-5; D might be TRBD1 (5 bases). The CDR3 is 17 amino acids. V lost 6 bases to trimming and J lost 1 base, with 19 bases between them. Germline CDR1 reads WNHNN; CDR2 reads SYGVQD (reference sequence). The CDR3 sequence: CASRGQGGNLSNQPQHF. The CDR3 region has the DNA TGCGCCAGCAGGGGTCAGGGAGGCAATTTGAGCAATCAGCCCCAGCATTTT.

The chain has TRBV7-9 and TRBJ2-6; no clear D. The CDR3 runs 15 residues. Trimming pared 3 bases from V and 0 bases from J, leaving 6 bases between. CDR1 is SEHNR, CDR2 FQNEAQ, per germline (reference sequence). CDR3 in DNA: TGTGCCAGCAGCTTTTGGGTCTCTGGGGCCAACGTCCTGACTTTC. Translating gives CASSFWVSGANVLTF. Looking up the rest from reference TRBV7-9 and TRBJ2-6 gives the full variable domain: DTGVSQNPRHKITKRGQNVTFRCDPISEHNRLYWYRQTLGQGPEFLTYFQNEAQLEKSRLLSDRFSAERPKGSFSTLEIQRTEQGDSAMYLCASSFWVSGANVLTFGAGSRLTVL.

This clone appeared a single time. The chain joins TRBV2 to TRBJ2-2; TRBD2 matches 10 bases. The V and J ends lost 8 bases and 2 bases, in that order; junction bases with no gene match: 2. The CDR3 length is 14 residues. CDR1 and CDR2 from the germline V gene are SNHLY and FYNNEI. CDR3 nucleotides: TGTGCCAGCGCTAGCGGGGGTAACACCGGGGAGCTGTTTTTT. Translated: CASASGGNTGELFF.

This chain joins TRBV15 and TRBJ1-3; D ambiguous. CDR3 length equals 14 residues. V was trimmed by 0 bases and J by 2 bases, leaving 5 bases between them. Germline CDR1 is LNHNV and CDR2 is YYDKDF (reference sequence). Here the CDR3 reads CATSRDSTGNTIYF. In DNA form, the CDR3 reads TGTGCCACCAGCAGAGACAGTACTGGAAACACCATATATTTT.

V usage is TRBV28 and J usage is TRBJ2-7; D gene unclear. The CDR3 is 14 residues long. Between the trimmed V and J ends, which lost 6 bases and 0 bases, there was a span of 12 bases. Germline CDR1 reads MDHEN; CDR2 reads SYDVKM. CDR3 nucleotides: TGTGCCAGCAGCCCCCCGGCAGGCTCCTACGAGCAGTACTTC. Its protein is CASSPPAGSYEQYF.

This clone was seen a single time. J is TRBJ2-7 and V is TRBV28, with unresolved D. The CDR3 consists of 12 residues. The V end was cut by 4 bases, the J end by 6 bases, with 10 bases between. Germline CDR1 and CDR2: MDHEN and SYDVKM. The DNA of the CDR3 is TGTGCCAGCAGTTCGGTAGGGTTCGAGCAGTACTTC. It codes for CASSSVGFEQYF.

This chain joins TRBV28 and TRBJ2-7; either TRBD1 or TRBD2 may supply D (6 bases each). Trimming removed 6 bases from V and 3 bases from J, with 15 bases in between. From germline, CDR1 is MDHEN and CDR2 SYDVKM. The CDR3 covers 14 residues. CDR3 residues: CASRRPGALYEQYF. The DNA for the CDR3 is TGTGCCAGCAGACGACCGGGGGCCCTCTACGAGCAGTACTTC. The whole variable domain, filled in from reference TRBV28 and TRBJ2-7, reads DVKVTQSSRYLVKRTGEKVFLECVQDMDHENMFWYRQDPGLGLRLIYFSYDVKMKEKGDIPEGYSVSREKKERFSLILESASTNQTSMYLCASRRPGALYEQYFGPGTRLTVT.

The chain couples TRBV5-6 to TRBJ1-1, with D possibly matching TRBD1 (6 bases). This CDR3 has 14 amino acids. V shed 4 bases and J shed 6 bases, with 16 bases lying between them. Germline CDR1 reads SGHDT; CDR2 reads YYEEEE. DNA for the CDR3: TGTGCCAGCAGCCCGGACAGCCGCGGGGCTGAAGCTTTCTTT. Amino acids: CASSPDSRGAEAFF.

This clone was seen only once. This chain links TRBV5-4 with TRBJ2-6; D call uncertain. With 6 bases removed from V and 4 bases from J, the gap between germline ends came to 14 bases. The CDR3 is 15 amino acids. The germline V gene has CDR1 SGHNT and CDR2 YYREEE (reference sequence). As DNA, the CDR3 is TGTGCCAGCAAGGACCCAAAAGACGGGGCCAACGTCCTGACTTTC. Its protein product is CASKDPKDGANVLTF.

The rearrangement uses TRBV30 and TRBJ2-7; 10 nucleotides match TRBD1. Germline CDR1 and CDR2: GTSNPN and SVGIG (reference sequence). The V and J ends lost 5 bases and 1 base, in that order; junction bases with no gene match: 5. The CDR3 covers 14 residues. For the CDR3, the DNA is TGTGCCTGGCAGAGGACAGGGGGATCCTACGAGCAGTACTTC. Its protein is CAWQRTGGSYEQYF.

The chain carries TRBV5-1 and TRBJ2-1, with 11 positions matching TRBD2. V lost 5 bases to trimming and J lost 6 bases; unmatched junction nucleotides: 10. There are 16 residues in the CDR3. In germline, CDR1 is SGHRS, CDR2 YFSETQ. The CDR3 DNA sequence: TGCGCCAGCAGTTTTTTAGCGGGAGGGGACGGCAATGAGCAGTTCTTC. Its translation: CASSFLAGGDGNEQFF.

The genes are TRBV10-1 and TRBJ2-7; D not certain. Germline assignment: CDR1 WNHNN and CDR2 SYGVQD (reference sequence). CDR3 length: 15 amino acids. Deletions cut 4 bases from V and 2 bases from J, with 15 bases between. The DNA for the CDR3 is TGCGCCAGCAGTGCCGGAGAGGTCAGGACCTACGAGCAGTACTTC. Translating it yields CASSAGEVRTYEQYF.

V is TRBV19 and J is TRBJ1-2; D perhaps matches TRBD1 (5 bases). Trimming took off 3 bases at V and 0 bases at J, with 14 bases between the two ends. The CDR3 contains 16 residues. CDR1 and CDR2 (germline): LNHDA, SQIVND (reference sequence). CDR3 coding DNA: TGTGCCAGTAGTATTAAGGAGGGGTCCTCTAACTATGGCTACACCTTC. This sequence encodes CASSIKEGSSNYGYTF.

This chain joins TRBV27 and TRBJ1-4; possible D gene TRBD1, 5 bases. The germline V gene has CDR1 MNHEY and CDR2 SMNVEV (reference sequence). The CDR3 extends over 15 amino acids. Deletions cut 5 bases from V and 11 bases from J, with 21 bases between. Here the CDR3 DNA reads TGTGCCAGCAGTCCTGCTCGTCAGGGCACCCTTAAACTGTTTTTT. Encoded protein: CASSPARQGTLKLFF.

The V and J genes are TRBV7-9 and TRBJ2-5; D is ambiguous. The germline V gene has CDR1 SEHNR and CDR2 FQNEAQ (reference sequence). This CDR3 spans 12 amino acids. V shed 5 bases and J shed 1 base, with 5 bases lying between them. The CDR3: CASSVSQETQYF. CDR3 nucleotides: TGTGCCAGCAGCGTGAGCCAAGAGACCCAGTACTTC. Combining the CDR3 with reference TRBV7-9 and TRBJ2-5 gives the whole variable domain DTGVSQNPRHKITKRGQNVTFRCDPISEHNRLYWYRQTLGQGPEFLTYFQNEAQLEKSRLLSDRFSAERPKGSFSTLEIQRTEQGDSAMYLCASSVSQETQYFGPGTRLLVL.

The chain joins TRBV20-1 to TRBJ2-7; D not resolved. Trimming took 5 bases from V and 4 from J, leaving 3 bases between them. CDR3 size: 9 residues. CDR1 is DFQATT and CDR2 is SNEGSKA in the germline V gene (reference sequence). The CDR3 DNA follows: TGCAGTGCTTTTTACGAGCAGTACTTC. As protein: CSAFYEQYF.

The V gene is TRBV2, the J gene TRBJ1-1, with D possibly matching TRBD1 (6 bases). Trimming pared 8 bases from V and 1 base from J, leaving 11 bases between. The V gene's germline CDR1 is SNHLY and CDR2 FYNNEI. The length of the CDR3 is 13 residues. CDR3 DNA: TGTGCCAGCGTGAAGGGGGAGAACACTGAAGCTTTCTTT. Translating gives CASVKGENTEAFF.

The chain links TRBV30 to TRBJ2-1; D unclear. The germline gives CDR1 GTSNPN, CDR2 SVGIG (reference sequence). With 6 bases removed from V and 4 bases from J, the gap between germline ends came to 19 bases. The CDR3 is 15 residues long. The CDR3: CACVAASLPYNEQFF. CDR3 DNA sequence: TGTGCCTGTGTTGCGGCTAGTCTCCCTTACAATGAGCAGTTCTTC.

CDR3 amino acids: CASSLFAGVGSYNEQFF. The CDR3 nucleotides are TGTGCCAGCAGTTTGTTCGCGGGAGTAGGGTCCTACAATGAGCAGTTCTTC. The V call is TRBV28, the J call TRBJ2-1, with 7 bases matching TRBD2. Losses at the gene ends were 3 bases for V and 1 base for J; bases not matched to a gene: 9. The germline gives CDR1 MDHEN, CDR2 SYDVKM. CDR3 size: 17 residues.

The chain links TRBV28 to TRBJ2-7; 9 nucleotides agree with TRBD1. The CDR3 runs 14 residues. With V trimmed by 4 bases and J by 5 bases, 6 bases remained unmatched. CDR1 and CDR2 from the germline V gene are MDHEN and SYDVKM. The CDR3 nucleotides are TGTGCCAGCAGTTCACAGGGGGCGCGGAACGAGCAGTACTTC. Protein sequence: CASSSQGARNEQYF.

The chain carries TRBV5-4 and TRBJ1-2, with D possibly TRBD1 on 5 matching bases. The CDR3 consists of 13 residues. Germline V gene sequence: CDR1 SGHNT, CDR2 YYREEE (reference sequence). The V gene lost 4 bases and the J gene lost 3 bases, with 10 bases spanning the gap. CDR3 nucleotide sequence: TGTGCCAGCAGCGGGGACGGCCACTATGGCTACACCTTC. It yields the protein CASSGDGHYGYTF.

The CDR3 nucleotides are TGCAGTGCTGAAGCCCCCTACGAGCAGTACTTC. Its protein is CSAEAPYEQYF. The rearrangement joins TRBV20-1 to TRBJ2-7; no reliable D call. Trimming took 5 bases from V and 2 from J, leaving 7 bases between them. CDR1 and CDR2 from the germline V gene are DFQATT and SNEGSKA (reference sequence). CDR3 length equals 11 residues.